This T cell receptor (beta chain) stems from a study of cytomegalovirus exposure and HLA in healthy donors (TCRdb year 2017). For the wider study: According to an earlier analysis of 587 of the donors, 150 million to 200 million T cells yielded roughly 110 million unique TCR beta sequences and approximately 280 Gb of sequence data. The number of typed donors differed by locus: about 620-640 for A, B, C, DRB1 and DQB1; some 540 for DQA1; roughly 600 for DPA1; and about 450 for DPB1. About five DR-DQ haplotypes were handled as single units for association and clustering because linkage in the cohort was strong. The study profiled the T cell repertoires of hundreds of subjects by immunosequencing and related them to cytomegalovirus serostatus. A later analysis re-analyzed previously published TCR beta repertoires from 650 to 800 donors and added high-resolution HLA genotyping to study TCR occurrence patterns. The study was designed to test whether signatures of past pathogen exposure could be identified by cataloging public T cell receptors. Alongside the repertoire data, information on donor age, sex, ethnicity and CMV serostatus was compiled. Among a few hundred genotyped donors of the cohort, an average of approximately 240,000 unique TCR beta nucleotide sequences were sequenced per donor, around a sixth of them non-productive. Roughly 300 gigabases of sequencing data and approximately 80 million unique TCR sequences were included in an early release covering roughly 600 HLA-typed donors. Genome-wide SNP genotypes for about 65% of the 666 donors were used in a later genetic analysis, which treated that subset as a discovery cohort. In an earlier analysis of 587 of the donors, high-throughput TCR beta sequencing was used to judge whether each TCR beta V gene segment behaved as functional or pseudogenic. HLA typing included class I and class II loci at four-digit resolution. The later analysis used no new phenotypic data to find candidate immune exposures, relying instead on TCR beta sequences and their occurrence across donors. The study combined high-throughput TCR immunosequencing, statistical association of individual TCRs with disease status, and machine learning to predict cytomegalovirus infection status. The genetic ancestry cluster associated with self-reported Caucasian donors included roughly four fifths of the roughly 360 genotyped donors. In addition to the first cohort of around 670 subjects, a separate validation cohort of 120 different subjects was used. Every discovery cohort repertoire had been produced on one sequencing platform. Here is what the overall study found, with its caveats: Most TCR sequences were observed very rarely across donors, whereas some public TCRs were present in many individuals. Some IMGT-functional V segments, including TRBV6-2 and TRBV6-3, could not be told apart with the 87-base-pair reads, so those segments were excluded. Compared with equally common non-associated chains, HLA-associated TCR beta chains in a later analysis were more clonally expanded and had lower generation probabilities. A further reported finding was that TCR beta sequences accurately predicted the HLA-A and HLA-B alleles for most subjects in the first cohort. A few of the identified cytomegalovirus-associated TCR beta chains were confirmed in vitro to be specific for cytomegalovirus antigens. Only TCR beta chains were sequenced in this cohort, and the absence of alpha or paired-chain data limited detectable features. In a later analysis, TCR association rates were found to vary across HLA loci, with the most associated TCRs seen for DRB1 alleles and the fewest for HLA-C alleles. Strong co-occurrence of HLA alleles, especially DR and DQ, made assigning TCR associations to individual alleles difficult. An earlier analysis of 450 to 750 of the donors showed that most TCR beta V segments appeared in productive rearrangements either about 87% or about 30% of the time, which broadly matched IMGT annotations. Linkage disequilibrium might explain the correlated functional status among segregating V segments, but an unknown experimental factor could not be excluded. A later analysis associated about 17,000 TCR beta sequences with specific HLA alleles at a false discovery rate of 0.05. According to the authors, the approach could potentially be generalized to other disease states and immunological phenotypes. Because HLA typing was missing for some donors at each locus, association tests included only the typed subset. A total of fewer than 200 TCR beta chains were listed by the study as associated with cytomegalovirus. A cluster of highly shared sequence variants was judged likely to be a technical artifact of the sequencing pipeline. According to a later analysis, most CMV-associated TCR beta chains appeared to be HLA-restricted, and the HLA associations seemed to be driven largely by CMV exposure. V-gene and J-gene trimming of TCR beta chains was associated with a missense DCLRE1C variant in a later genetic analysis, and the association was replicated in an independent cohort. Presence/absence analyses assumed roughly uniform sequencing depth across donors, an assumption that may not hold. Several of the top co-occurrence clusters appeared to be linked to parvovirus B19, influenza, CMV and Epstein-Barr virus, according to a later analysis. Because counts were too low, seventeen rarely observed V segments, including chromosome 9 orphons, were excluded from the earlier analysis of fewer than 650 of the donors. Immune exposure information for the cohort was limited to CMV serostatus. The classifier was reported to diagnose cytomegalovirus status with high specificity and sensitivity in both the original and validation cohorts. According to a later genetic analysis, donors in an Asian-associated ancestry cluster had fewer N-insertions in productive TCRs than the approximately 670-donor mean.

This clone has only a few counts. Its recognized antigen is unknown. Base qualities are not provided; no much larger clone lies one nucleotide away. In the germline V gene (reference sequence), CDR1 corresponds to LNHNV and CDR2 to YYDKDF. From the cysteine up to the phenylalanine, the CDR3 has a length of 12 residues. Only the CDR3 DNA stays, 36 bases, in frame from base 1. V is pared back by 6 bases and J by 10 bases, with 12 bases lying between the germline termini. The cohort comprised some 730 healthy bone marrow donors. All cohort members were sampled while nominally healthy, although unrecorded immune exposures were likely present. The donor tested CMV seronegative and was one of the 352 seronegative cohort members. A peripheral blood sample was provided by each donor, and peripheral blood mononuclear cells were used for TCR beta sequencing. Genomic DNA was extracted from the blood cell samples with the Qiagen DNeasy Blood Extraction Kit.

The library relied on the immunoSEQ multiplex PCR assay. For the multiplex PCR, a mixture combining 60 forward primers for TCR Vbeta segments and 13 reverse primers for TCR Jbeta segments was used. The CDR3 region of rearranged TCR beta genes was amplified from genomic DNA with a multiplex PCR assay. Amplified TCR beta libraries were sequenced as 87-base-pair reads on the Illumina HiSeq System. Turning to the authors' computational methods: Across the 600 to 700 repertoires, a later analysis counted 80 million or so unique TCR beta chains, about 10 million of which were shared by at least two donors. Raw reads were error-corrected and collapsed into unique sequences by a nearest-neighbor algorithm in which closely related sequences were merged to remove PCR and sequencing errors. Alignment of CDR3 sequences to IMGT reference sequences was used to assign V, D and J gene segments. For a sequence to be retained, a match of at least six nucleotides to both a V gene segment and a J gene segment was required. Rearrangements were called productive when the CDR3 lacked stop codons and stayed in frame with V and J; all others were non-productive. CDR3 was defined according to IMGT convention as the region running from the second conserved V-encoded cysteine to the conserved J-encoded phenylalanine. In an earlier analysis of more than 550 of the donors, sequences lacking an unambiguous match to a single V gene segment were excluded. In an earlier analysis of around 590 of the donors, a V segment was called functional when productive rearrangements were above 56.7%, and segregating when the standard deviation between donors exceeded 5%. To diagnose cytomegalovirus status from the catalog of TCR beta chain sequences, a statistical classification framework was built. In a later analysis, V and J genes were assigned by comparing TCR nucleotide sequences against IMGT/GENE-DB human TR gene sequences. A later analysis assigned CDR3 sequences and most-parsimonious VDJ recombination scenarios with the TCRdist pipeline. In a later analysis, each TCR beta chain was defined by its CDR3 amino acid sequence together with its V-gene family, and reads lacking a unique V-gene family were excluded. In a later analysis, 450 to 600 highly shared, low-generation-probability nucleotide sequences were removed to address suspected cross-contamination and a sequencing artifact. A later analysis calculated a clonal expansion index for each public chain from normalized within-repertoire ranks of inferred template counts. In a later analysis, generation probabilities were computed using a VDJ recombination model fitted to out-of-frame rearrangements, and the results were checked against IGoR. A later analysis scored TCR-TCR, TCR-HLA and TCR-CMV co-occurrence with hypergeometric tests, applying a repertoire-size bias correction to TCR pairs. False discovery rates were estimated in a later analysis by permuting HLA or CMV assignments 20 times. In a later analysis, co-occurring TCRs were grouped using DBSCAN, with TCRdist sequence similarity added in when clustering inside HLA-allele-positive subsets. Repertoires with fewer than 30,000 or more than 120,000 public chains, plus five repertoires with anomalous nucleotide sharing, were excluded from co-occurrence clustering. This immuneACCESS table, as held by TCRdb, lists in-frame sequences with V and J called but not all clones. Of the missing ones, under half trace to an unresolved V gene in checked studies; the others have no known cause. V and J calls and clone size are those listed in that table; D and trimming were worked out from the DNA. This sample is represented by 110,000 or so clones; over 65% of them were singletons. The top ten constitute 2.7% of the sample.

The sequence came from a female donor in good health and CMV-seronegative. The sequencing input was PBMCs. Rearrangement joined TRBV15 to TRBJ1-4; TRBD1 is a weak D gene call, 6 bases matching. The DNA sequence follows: TGTGCCACCAGGTTGGGGGCCGGAAAACTGTTTTTT. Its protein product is CATRLGAGKLFF.